These 6 T cell receptor beta chains came from one sample sequenced in a study of blood T cell repertoires in COVID-19. Generated by immunoSEQ multiplex PCR, the TCRdb table keeps only in-frame clones and is missing some. The table includes hundreds of thousands of clones, 85% to 90% detected once. The sample was peripheral blood. The source of these receptors is a woman aged 45-65 years with COVID-19, enrolled during active disease.

The chain has TRBV18 and TRBJ2-4, with 11 bases matching TRBD1. The V gene end was trimmed by 2 bases and the J gene end by 10 bases; junction bases not matched to a gene: 1. The germline CDR1 and CDR2 sequences are KGHSH and LQKENI. The CDR3 covers 13 residues. CDR3 protein: CASSPGTGGIQYF. CDR3 nucleotide sequence: TGTGCCAGCTCACCAGGGACAGGGGGGATTCAGTACTTC. The whole variable domain, remainder taken from reference TRBV18 and TRBJ2-4, is NAGVMQNPRHLVRRRGQEARLRCSPMKGHSHVYWYRQLPEEGLKFMVYLQKENIIDESGMPKERFSAEFPKEGPSILRIQQVVRGDSAAYFCASSPGTGGIQYFGAGTRLSVL.

The V call is TRBV5-1, the J call TRBJ2-7, with 8 bases fitting TRBD1. This CDR3 is built from 14 residues. The germline CDR1 and CDR2 sequences are SGHRS and YFSETQ. Unmatched junction bases numbered 4, after V lost 3 bases and J lost 2 bases. CDR3 DNA sequence: TGCGCCAGCAGCTCCGACAGGGGCCCCTACGAGCAGTACTTC. Protein product: CASSSDRGPYEQYF.

The V call is TRBV6-5, the J call TRBJ1-1; no clear D. Germline CDR1 MNHEY, CDR2 SVGAGI. With 6 bases removed from V and 5 bases from J, the gap between germline ends came to 7 bases. The CDR3 spans 11 residues. This chain's CDR3 is CASRGRTEAFF. In DNA, the CDR3 is TGTGCCAGCAGAGGGAGGACTGAAGCTTTCTTT.

The gene calls are TRBV30 and TRBJ1-2; 10 positions agree with TRBD1. The germline gives CDR1 GTSNPN, CDR2 SVGIG (reference sequence). V was clipped by 8 bases and J by 8 bases; unmatched bases: 11. This CDR3 contains 13 residues. The CDR3 protein is CARKGTGVRGYTF. CDR3 sequence (DNA): TGTGCCCGGAAAGGGACAGGGGTGAGAGGCTACACCTTC.

This clone appeared a single time. The genes are TRBV7-8 and TRBJ2-7; D possibly corresponds to TRBD1 (5 bases). The germline V gene has CDR1 SGHVS and CDR2 FQNEAQ. Deletions cut 5 bases from V and 4 bases from J, with 18 bases between. CDR3 length: 15 amino acids. The CDR3 sequence is CASSTRQTENYEQYF. The CDR3 coding sequence is TGTGCCAGCAGCACCCGACAGACTGAAAATTACGAGCAGTACTTC.

The chain uses TRBV19 and TRBJ1-5, with D perhaps TRBD1 (5 bases). The V end lost 1 base, the J end lost 11 bases, and 9 bases lay between the germline ends. The CDR3 runs to 12 residues. The germline CDR1 and CDR2 sequences are LNHDA and SQIVND (reference sequence). The CDR3 is CASSIAGGAQHF. CDR3 coding DNA: TGTGCCAGTAGTATAGCCGGGGGAGCCCAGCATTTT.